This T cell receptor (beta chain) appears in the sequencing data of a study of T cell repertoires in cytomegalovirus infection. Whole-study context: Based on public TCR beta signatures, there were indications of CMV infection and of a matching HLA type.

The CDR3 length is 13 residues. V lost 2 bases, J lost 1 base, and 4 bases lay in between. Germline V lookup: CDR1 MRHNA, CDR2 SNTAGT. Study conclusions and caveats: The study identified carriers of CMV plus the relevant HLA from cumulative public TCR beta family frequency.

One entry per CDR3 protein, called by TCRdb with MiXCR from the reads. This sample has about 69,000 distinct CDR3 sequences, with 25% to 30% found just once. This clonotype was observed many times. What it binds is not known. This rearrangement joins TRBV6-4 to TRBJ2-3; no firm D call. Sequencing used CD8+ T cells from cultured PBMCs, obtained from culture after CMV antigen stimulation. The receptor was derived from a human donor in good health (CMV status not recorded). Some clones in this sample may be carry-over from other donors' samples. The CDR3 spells CASSDTGTDTQYF. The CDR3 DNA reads TGTGCCAGCAGTGACACCGGCACAGATACGCAGTATTTT.